A single sample gave rise to the 27 T cell receptor beta chains below, sequenced in a study of OX40 agonist ivuxolimab in advanced cancers. Only in-frame clones appear in the TCRdb table, and some are missing; sequencing was by immunoSEQ multiplex PCR. The sample yields around 56,000 clones, approximately 80% seen once. The sample was CD4+ or CD8+ T cells sorted from blood, taken in a trial of the OX40 agonist ivuxolimab. The source of these receptors is an adult with an advanced solid tumor such as melanoma, head and neck, liver or kidney cancer.

The chain has TRBV11-2 and TRBJ2-6, with TRBD2 as a possible D gene (6 bases). Looked up from germline, CDR1 is SGHAT and CDR2 is FQNNGV. The CDR3 has 16 residues. Trimming took 2 bases from V and 2 from J, leaving 10 bases between them. CDR3 bases: TGTGCCAGCAGCTTACTGTCTAGCGCTGGGGCCAACGTCCTGACTTTC. Translated: CASSLLSSAGANVLTF.

The chain combines TRBV5-1 with TRBJ1-1; D is uncertain. Germline V gene lookup returns CDR1 SGHRS and CDR2 YFSETQ. This CDR3 comprises 15 residues. The V gene lost 3 bases and the J gene lost 0 bases, with 12 bases spanning the gap. CDR3 nucleotides: TGCGCCAGCAGCTATGTTGGATCGGTGAACACTGAAGCTTTCTTT. Protein sequence: CASSYVGSVNTEAFF. Drawing the rest from reference TRBV5-1 and TRBJ1-1, the complete variable domain is KAGVTQTPRYLIKTRGQQVTLSCSPISGHRSVSWYQQTPGQGLQFLFEYFSETQRNKGNFPGRFSGRQFSNSRSEMNVSTLELGDSALYLCASSYVGSVNTEAFFGQGTRLTVV.

CDR3 in DNA: TGTGCCAGCAGTGACTCGGGGACAACAGATACGCAGTATTTT. Translation: CASSDSGTTDTQYF. The chain combines TRBV6-4 with TRBJ2-3; possibly TRBD1 for D (6 bases). This CDR3 comprises 14 residues. Germline V gene data show CDR1 as MRHNA and CDR2 as SNTAGT. V was trimmed by 0 bases and J by 3 bases, leaving 7 bases between them.

This clone is medium-sized in the sample. This chain joins TRBV27 and TRBJ2-7; no clear D. Trimming pared 0 bases from V and 3 bases from J, leaving 9 bases between. CDR1 and CDR2 (germline): MNHEY, SMNVEV (reference sequence). The CDR3 contains 14 residues. CDR3 coding DNA: TGTGCCAGCAGTTTATCGCTGGGCCACTACGAGCAGTACTTC. Translating gives CASSLSLGHYEQYF.

The J gene is TRBJ2-5, the V gene TRBV9; 10 positions match TRBD2. The germline V gene encodes CDR1 SGDLS and CDR2 YYNGEE. With V trimmed by 3 bases and J by 3 bases, 11 bases remained unmatched. The CDR3 totals 17 residues. The chain's CDR3 is CASSAGLAGVGKETQYF. CDR3 nucleotides: TGTGCCAGCAGCGCCGGCCTAGCGGGAGTGGGGAAAGAGACCCAGTACTTC.

DNA for the CDR3: TGTGCCAGCAGTTTCCGGGACACTTCGCGTACGCAGTATTTT. Amino acids: CASSFRDTSRTQYF. The chain is built from TRBV11-1 and TRBJ2-3, with D tentatively TRBD1 (6 bases). Germline V gene sequence: CDR1 SGHAT, CDR2 FQDESV (reference sequence). The length of the CDR3 is 14 residues. V was cut by 6 bases and J by 8 bases, with 18 bases left in between.

The J gene is TRBJ2-2, the V gene TRBV2; D perhaps matches TRBD2 (6 bases). Germline V CDR1 and CDR2: SNHLY, FYNNEI. The CDR3 totals 15 residues. Between the trimmed V and J ends, which lost 1 base and 6 bases, there was a span of 12 bases. CDR3 region: CASSEESTGAGELFF. The CDR3 DNA sequence: TGTGCCAGCAGTGAAGAAAGTACGGGGGCCGGGGAGCTGTTTTTT.

J is TRBJ1-1 and V is TRBV5-6; no firm D call. The V and J ends lost 0 bases and 2 bases respectively, with 11 bases between them. CDR3 size: 15 residues. Germline CDR1 SGHDT, CDR2 YYEEEE. The DNA for the CDR3 is TGTGCCAGCAGCTTGGTCGCCGTCGCTAACACTGAAGCTTTCTTT. This gives the protein CASSLVAVANTEAFF.

The V gene is TRBV2, the J gene TRBJ2-7; 10 bases fit TRBD1. Germline-derived CDR1 and CDR2 are SNHLY and FYNNEI. CDR3 length: 13 amino acids. The trim removed 6 bases at V and 6 bases at J, leaving 5 bases unmatched. The DNA for the CDR3 is TGTGCCAGCAGGAGACAGGGGGCTGGCGAGCAGTACTTC. This codes for CASRRQGAGEQYF.

The chain has TRBV5-4 and TRBJ2-1, with D possibly TRBD2 on 6 matching bases. Germline V gene data show CDR1 as SGHNT and CDR2 as YYREEE (reference sequence). V was clipped by 0 bases and J by 5 bases, with 12 bases between them. The CDR3 consists of 15 residues. CDR3 sequence: CASSLEGLPDNEQFF. As DNA, the CDR3 is TGTGCCAGCAGCTTGGAGGGACTCCCGGACAATGAGCAGTTCTTC.

The gene calls are TRBV12-5 and TRBJ2-6; 12 nucleotides match TRBD1. V shed 1 base, J shed 4 bases, and the junction held 5 bases outside the gene matches. The CDR3 totals 18 residues. CDR1 and CDR2 from the germline V gene are LGHNT and FRNRAP. CDR3 in amino acids: CASGLAGTGGLGANVLTF. The DNA for the CDR3 is TGTGCTAGTGGTTTGGCCGGGACAGGGGGCCTGGGGGCCAACGTCCTGACTTTC.

This clone has just one count. The rearrangement uses TRBV28 and TRBJ2-7, with D unclear. Germline CDR1 MDHEN, CDR2 SYDVKM. With 8 bases removed from V and 4 bases from J, the gap between germline ends came to 9 bases. The CDR3 consists of 11 residues. The CDR3 DNA is TGTGCCAGCCGGGCCGGATACGAGCAGTACTTC. Translation: CASRAGYEQYF.

The V gene is TRBV6-5, the J gene TRBJ2-5; no clear D gene. V gave up 0 bases and J gave up 1 base, with 9 bases separating them. This CDR3 is 15 amino acids long. Germline loops: CDR1 MNHEY, CDR2 SVGAGI. The DNA of the CDR3 is TGTGCCAGCAGTTACTCGTTATGGAGCCAAGAGACCCAGTACTTC. This gives the protein CASSYSLWSQETQYF.

The rearrangement joins TRBV2 to TRBJ2-3, with 13 positions matching TRBD2. CDR1 SNHLY and CDR2 FYNNEI come from the germline V gene. V lost 6 bases and J lost 7; bases outside the gene matches: 4. The CDR3 consists of 14 residues. CDR3 in DNA: TGTGCCAGCAGGGGGACTAGCGGGATAAATACGCAGTATTTT. Protein: CASRGTSGINTQYF.

This chain links TRBV5-5 with TRBJ1-2; possible D gene TRBD1, 6 bases. The V end lost 0 bases, the J end lost 8 bases, and 23 bases lay between the germline ends. The CDR3 is 17 amino acids. Germline V gives CDR1 SGHKS, CDR2 YYEKEE (reference sequence). CDR3 sequence (DNA): TGTGCCAGCAGCTTGGAGGTATGGCTTCGGGGGCCACCGGGCTACACCTTC. Amino acids: CASSLEVWLRGPPGYTF.

The gene calls are TRBV7-3 and TRBJ2-1; 11 bases agree with TRBD1. The CDR3 has 15 residues. Germline V CDR1 and CDR2: SGHTA, FQGTGA. The V and J ends lost 5 bases and 8 bases, in that order; junction bases with no gene match: 8. DNA for the CDR3: TGTGCCAGCAGCCAAGGACAGGGGGCAGGGTATGAGCAGTTCTTC. This codes for CASSQGQGAGYEQFF.

The V gene is TRBV28, the J gene TRBJ1-6, with a tentative D call TRBD1 (6 bases). Per germline, CDR1 MDHEN and CDR2 SYDVKM. The length of the CDR3 is 16 residues. The V and J ends lost 6 bases and 9 bases respectively, with 21 bases between them. The CDR3 DNA reads TGTGCCAGCAGGCCCACCGGAACAGGGTACGGTTCACCCCTCCACTTT. This encodes CASRPTGTGYGSPLHF.

The V call is TRBV28, the J call TRBJ1-1; TRBD1 aligns across 7 bases. Germline loops: CDR1 MDHEN, CDR2 SYDVKM. This CDR3 spans 14 amino acids. The trim removed 7 bases at V and 0 bases at J, leaving 5 bases unmatched. CDR3 nucleotide sequence: TGTGCCAGCACCCCGGACAGGTTGAACACTGAAGCTTTCTTT. Protein sequence: CASTPDRLNTEAFF.

This clone was found once. V is TRBV28 and J is TRBJ1-4; a weak D match, TRBD1 (6 bases). CDR1 and CDR2 from the germline V gene are MDHEN and SYDVKM. This CDR3 region has 12 residues. Trimming pared 8 bases from V and 6 bases from J, leaving 10 bases between. The CDR3 nucleotides are TGTGCCAGCGTCGGACAGCATGAAAAACTGTTTTTT. Translation gives CASVGQHEKLFF.

The rearrangement uses TRBV29-1 and TRBJ2-7; perhaps D is TRBD1 or TRBD2 (5 bases each). CDR1 is SQVTM, CDR2 ANQGSEA, per germline. This CDR3 is 13 amino acids long. V was trimmed by 8 bases and J by 7 bases, leaving 21 bases between them. CDR3 residues: CSFGTAVGVEQYF. In DNA form, the CDR3 reads TGCAGCTTCGGGACCGCCGTCGGAGTGGAGCAGTACTTC.

This chain links TRBV19 with TRBJ1-4; 8 bases line up with TRBD1. Germline assignment: CDR1 LNHDA and CDR2 SQIVND (reference sequence). The CDR3 is 15 residues long. V shed 9 bases, J shed 8 bases, and the junction held 14 bases outside the gene matches. Here the CDR3 DNA reads TGTGCCAGACCCGGACAGGGTAGATTTTTGGAAAAACTGTTTTTT. Its protein product is CARPGQGRFLEKLFF.

The gene calls are TRBV5-4 and TRBJ2-5; D is ambiguous. V was trimmed by 4 bases and J by 2 bases, leaving 3 bases between them. The germline gives CDR1 SGHNT, CDR2 YYREEE (reference sequence). The CDR3 runs 11 residues. CDR3 residues: CASSKQETQYF. The CDR3 DNA reads TGTGCCAGCAGCAAACAAGAGACCCAGTACTTC.

The chain couples TRBV28 to TRBJ1-1; D not resolved. The V and J ends lost 3 bases and 1 base respectively, with 9 bases between them. The germline V gene has CDR1 MDHEN and CDR2 SYDVKM. The CDR3 has 14 amino acids. CDR3 residues: CASSFGSGNTEAFF. The DNA of the CDR3 is TGTGCCAGCAGTTTCGGATCCGGGAACACTGAAGCTTTCTTT.

V gene TRBV5-1 combines with J gene TRBJ1-1; TRBD1 might be the D (5 bases). Trimming took 0 bases from V and 3 from J, leaving 9 bases between them. The CDR3 sequence is 14 residues long. Germline V CDR1 and CDR2: SGHRS, YFSETQ. CDR3: CASSLEMGDTEAFF. CDR3 DNA: TGCGCCAGCAGCTTGGAGATGGGGGACACTGAAGCTTTCTTT.

This rearrangement joins TRBV7-9 to TRBJ2-7; maybe TRBD2 (6 bases). Germline CDR1 and CDR2: SEHNR and FQNEAQ (reference sequence). The CDR3 runs 15 residues. Trimming took 1 base from V and 0 from J, leaving 10 bases between them. The CDR3 sequence is CASSLVGLSSYEQYF. For the CDR3, the DNA is TGTGCCAGCAGCTTAGTGGGACTGAGCTCCTACGAGCAGTACTTC.

The genes are TRBV6-1 and TRBJ1-5, with unresolved D. Germline CDR1 and CDR2: MNHNS and SASEGT. CDR3 length: 13 amino acids. V gave up 0 bases and J gave up 6 bases, with 6 bases separating them. CDR3 in DNA: TGTGCCAGCAGTGAAGCGCGAGGTCAGCCCCAGCATTTT. Translated: CASSEARGQPQHF.

The rearrangement joins TRBV5-4 to TRBJ1-1, with D uncertain. The germline gives CDR1 SGHNT, CDR2 YYREEE (reference sequence). The CDR3 is made up of 16 amino acids. The germline V and J ends were trimmed by 0 bases and 1 base, with 13 bases remaining between them. CDR3 amino acids: CASSLGAAITNTEAFF. For the CDR3, the DNA is TGTGCCAGCAGCTTGGGGGCAGCGATTACGAACACTGAAGCTTTCTTT.